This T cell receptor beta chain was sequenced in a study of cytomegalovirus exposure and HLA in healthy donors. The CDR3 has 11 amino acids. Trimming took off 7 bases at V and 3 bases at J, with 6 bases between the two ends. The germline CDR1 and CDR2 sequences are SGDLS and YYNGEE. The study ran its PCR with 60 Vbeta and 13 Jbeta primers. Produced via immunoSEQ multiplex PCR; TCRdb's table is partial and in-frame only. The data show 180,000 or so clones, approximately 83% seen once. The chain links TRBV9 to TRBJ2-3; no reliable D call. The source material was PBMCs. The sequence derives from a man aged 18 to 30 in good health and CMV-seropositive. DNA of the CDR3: TGTGCCAGCGCCCGGACAGATACGCAGTATTTT. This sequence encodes CASARTDTQYF. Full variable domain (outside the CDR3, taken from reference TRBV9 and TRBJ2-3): DSGVTQTPKHLITATGQRVTLRCSPRSGDLSVYWYQQSLDQGLQFLIQYYNGEERAKGNILERFSAQQFPDLHSELNLSSLELGDSALYFCASARTDTQYFGPGTRLTVL.